This T cell receptor (beta chain) was found in a study of blood T cell repertoires in COVID-19. Authors' data handling: Amplifying reference gene primers gave estimates of nucleated cell counts. Data came from immunoSEQ multiplex PCR; TCRdb stores just in-frame clones and leaves some out. The DNA gave D and trimming, while V, J and clone size come from that table. The table lists 65,000 to 90,000 clones, nearly 90% of them singletons. The sequenced sample was peripheral blood. This clonotype was obtained from a man aged 45-60 years with acute or convalescent COVID-19.

DNA for the CDR3: TGCGCCAGCAGCTTGGCCGTCGGGGGGGCCAATGAGCAGTTCTTC. It specifies CASSLAVGGANEQFF. The gene calls are TRBV5-1 and TRBJ2-1; 8 bases are shared with TRBD2. Germline V gives CDR1 SGHRS, CDR2 YFSETQ. The length of the CDR3 is 15 residues. Trimming took 0 bases from V and 6 from J; bases not matched to a gene: 5.